This T cell receptor (beta chain) was documented in a study of shared clonotypes between healthy human individuals. CD4+ cells underwent separation, giving CD45RA+ naive and CD45RA-negative memory subsets. TCRdb keeps only in-frame clones here, not all; method: immunoSEQ multiplex PCR. The table records fewer than 1.8 million clones, 97% to 99% of them present only once. Whole-study results and caveats: It was expected that sequencing depth would affect clonotype sharing among donors. Collection of samples was limited to blood; tissue repertoires likely differ. Estimated richness values were generally larger in naive subsets than in memory subsets.

CDR1 WSHSY and CDR2 SAAADI come from the germline V gene. The length of the CDR3 is 13 residues. V shed 6 bases and J 4 bases; nucleotides not matched to a gene: 1. A remark on this clone: The antigen is unknown. Other DNA sequences in the same sample also yield this CDR3.

The specimen was naive CD4+ T cells sorted from blood. Subset specified: CD45RA+ positively selected. The receptor comes from a man aged 30 to 39 in good health. The V gene is TRBV10-2, the J gene TRBJ2-7, with 12 bases that match TRBD2. The CDR3 protein is CASRTSGSYEQYF. The CDR3 nucleotides read TGCGCCAGCAGGACTAGCGGGAGTTACGAGCAGTACTTC.